This T cell receptor beta chain was sequenced in a study of blood T cells in healthy people across ages. A few counts support this clonotype. CDR1 is SGHTA, CDR2 FQGNSA, per germline. J lost 4 bases, V lost 4 bases, and 4 bases had no gene match. This CDR3 is 15 amino acids long. Primers used in a second PCR of about 6 to 11 cycles were a sample-barcoded 5' primer and a J-beta primer mix. Researchers report that a template-switch adaptor with 12 random nucleotides tagged each cDNA molecule. TCRdb reprocessed the 5' RACE reads with MiXCR, giving one entry per CDR3 protein. In the table there are approximately 690,000 distinct CDR3 sequences, roughly 43% of which are singletons.

The chain joins TRBV7-2 to TRBJ2-2; 9 bases map to TRBD2. The TCR originated in a man older than 75 in good health. The sequenced sample consisted of blood. The CDR3 bases are TGTGCCAGCAGCTCGAGGCGGGGGGGCACCGGGGAGCTGTTTTTT. As protein: CASSSRRGGTGELFF. Full variable domain (remainder filled in from reference TRBV7-2 and TRBJ2-2): GAGVSQSPSNKVTEKGKDVELRCDPISGHTALYWYRQSLGQGLEFLIYFQGNSAPDKSGLPSDRFSAERTGGSVSTLTIQRTQQEDSAVYLCASSSRRGGTGELFFGEGSRLTVL.